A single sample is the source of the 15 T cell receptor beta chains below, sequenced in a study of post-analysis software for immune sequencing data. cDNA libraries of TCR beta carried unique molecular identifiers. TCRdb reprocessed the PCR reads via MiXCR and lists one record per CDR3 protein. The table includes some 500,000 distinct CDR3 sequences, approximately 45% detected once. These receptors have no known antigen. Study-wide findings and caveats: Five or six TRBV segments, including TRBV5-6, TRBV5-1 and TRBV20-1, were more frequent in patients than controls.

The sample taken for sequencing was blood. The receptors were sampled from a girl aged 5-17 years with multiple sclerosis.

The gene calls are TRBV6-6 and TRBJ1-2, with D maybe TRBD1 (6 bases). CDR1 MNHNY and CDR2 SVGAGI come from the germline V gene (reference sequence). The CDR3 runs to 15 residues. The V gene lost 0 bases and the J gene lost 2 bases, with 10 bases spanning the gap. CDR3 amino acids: CASSYSSGGNYGYTF. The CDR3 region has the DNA TGTGCCAGCAGTTACTCGTCCGGGGGCAACTATGGCTACACCTTC.

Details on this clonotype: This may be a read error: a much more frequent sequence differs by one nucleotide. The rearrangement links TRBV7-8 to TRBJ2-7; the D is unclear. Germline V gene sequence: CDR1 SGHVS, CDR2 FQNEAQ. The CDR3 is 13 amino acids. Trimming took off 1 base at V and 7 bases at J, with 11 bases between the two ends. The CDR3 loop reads CASSLGSYNEQYF. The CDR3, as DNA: TGTGCCAGCAGCTTAGGGAGCTACAATGAGCAGTACTTC.

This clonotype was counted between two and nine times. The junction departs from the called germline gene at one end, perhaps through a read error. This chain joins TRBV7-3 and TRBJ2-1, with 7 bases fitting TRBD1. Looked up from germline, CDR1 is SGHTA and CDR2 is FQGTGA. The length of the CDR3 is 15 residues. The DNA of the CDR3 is TGTGCCAGCAGCATAACAGGGGACTCCTACAATGAGCAGTTCTTC. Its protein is CASSITGDSYNEQFF.

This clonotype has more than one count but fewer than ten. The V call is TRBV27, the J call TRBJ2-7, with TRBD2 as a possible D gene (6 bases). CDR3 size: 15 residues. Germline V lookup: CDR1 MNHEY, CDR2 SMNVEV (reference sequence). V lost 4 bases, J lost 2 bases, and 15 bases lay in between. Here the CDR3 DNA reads TGTGCCAGCAGTTACCTGGGGGGAGAGGCCTACGAGCAGTACTTC. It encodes CASSYLGGEAYEQYF.

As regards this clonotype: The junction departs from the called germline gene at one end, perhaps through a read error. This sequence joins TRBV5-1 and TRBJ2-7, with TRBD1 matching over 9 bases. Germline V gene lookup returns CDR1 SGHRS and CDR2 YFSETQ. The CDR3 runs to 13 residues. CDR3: CTSSVGTGNEQYF. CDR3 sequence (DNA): TGCACCAGCAGCGTTGGGACAGGGAACGAGCAGTACTTC. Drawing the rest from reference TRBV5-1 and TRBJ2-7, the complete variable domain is KAGVTQTPRYLIKTRGQQVTLSCSPISGHRSVSWYQQTPGQGLQFLFEYFSETQRNKGNFPGRFSGRQFSNSRSEMNVSTLELGDSALYLCTSSVGTGNEQYFGPGTRLTVT.

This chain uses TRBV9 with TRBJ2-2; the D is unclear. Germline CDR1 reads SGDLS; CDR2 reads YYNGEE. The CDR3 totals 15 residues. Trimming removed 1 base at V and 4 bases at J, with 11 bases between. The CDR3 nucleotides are TGTGCCAGCAGCGTAACTGGTCCTCGCACCGGGGAGCTGTTTTTT. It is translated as CASSVTGPRTGELFF.

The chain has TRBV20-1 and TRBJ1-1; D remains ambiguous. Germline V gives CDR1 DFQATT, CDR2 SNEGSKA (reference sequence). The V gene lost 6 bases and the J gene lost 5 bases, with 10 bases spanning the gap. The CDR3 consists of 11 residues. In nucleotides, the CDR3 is TGCAGTGCAACCAGGTGGACTGAAGCTTTCTTT. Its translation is CSATRWTEAFF.

The CDR3 loop is CSVRRAGNRYGYTF. The CDR3 nucleotides are TGCAGCGTTCGAAGGGCGGGAAATCGGTATGGCTACACCTTC. This chain joins TRBV29-1 and TRBJ1-2, with D hard to call. Germline V lookup: CDR1 SQVTM, CDR2 ANQGSEA. The CDR3 runs 14 residues. With 5 bases removed from V and 5 bases from J, the gap between germline ends came to 18 bases.

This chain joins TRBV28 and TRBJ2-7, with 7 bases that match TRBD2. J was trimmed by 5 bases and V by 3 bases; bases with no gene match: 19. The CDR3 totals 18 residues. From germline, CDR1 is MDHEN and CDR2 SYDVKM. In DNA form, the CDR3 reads TGTGCCAGCAGTTTTATCATCCACCGCGGGGGAGGGCCCAACGAGCAGTACTTC. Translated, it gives CASSFIIHRGGGPNEQYF.

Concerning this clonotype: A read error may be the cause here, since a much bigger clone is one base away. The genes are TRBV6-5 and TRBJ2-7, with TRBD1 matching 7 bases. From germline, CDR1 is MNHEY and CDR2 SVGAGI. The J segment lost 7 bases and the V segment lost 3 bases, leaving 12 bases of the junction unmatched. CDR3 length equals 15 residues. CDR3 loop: CASSYTGTDYNEQYF. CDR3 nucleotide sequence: TGTGCCAGCAGTTATACCGGGACAGACTACAATGAGCAGTACTTC.

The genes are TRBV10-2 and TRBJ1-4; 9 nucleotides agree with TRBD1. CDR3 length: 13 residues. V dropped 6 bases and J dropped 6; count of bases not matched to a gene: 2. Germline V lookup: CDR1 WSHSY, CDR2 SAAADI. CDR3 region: CASRDRGYEKLFF. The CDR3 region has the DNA TGCGCCAGCAGGGACAGGGGTTATGAAAAACTGTTTTTT.

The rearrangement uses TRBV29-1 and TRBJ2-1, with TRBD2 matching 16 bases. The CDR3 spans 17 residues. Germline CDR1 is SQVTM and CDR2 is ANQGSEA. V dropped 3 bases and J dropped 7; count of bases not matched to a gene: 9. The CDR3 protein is CSVEGTSGRASGNEQFF. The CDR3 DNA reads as TGCAGCGTTGAGGGGACTAGCGGGAGGGCGAGTGGTAATGAGCAGTTCTTC.

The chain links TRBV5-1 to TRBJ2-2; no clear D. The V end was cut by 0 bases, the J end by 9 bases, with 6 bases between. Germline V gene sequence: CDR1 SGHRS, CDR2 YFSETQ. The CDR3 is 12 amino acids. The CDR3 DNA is TGCGCCAGCAGCTTGGGATTTTGGGAGCTGTTTTTT. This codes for CASSLGFWELFF.

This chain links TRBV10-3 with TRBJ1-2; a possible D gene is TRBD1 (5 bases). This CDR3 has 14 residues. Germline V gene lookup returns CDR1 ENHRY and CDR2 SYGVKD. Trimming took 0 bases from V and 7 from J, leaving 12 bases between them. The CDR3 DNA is TGTGCCATCAGTGAGTCCTCCGGGCAGGGTGGCTACACCTTC. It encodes CAISESSGQGGYTF.

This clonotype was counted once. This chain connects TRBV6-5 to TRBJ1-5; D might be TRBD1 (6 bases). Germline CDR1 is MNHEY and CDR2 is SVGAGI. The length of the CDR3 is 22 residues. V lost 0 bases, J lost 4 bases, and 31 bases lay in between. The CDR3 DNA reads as TGTGCCAGCAGTTACTCGATTTCATCCGGGACAAGGGTATTTGGAGGGAATCAGCCCCAGCATTTT. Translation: CASSYSISSGTRVFGGNQPQHF.